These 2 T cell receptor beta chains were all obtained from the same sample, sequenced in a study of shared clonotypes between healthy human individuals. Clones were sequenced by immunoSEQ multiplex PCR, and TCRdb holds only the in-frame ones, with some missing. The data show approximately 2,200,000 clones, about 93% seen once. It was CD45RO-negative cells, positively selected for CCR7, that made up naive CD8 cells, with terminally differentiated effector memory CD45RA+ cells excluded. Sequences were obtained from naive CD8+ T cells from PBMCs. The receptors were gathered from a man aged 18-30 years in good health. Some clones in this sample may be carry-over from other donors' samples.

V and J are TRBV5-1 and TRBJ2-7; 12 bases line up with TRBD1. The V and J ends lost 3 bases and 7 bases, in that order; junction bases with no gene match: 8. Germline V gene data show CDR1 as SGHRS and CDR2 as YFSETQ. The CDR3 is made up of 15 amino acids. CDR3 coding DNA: TGCGCCAGCAGCTCGCCGGGACAGGGGGCGGGGGAGCAGTACTTC. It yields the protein CASSSPGQGAGEQYF.

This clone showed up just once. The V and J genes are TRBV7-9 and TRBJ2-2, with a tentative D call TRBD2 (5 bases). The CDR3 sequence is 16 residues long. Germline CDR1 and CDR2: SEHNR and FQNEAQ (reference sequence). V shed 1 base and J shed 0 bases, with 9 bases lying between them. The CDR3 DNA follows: TGTGCCAGCAGCTTAGTAGCGAGGGCGAACACCGGGGAGCTGTTTTTT. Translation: CASSLVARANTGELFF.